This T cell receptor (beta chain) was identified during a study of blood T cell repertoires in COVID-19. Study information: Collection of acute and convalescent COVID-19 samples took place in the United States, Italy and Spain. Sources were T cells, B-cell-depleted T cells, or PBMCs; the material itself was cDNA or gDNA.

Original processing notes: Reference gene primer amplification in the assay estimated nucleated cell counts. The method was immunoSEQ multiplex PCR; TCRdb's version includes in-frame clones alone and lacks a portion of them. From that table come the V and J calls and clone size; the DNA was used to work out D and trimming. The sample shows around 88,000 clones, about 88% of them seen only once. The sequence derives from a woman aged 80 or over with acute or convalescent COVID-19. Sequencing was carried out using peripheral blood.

The CDR3 spells CASSRRTGVFAGEWEQYF. The CDR3 DNA reads as TGTGCCAGTAGTAGACGGACGGGGGTCTTTGCGGGGGAATGGGAGCAGTACTTC. The V call is TRBV19, the J call TRBJ2-7; 7 bases agree with TRBD2. The ends lost 4 bases at V and 7 bases at J; junction bases unmatched: 22. Germline V gene data show CDR1 as LNHDA and CDR2 as SQIVND (reference sequence). The length of the CDR3 is 18 residues.